The 26 T cell receptor beta chains reported below all come from one sample, sequenced in a study of control samples from healthy donors and cancer patients. The method was immunoSEQ multiplex PCR; TCRdb's version includes in-frame clones alone and lacks a portion of them. The sample lists 25,000 to 35,000 clones; roughly 94% were seen once. Sequenced: blood. The receptors here all came from a man aged 55-75 years in good health.

This sequence joins TRBV5-1 and TRBJ1-2, with 7 bases lining up with TRBD1. The V gene end was trimmed by 4 bases and the J gene end by 3 bases; junction bases not matched to a gene: 12. The CDR3 totals 16 residues. From germline, CDR1 is SGHRS and CDR2 YFSETQ. CDR3 region: CASSPRRQGKDYGYTF. CDR3 DNA: TGCGCCAGCAGCCCGAGACGACAGGGCAAGGACTATGGCTACACCTTC.

The CDR3, as DNA: TGTGCCACCAGCAGGGCAGCTTTGAACACTGAAGCTTTCTTT. It yields the protein CATSRAALNTEAFF. The chain couples TRBV15 to TRBJ1-1; D is unresolved. Per the germline V gene, CDR1 is LNHNV and CDR2 is YYDKDF (reference sequence). The CDR3 is made up of 14 amino acids. The germline V and J ends were trimmed by 3 bases and 0 bases, with 8 bases remaining between them.

The chain joins TRBV6-2 or TRBV6-3 to TRBJ2-7, with 7 bases fitting TRBD2. The CDR3 runs 14 residues. Germline CDR1 is MNHEY and CDR2 is SVGEGT. V shed 5 bases and J 2 bases; nucleotides not matched to a gene: 6. CDR3 region: CASSPRGVAYEQYF. The CDR3 DNA reads TGTGCCAGCAGTCCCCGGGGGGTAGCCTACGAGCAGTACTTC.

The rearrangement links TRBV27 to TRBJ2-7, with D perhaps TRBD1 or TRBD2 (6 bases each). The CDR3 has 14 amino acids. Germline V gives CDR1 MNHEY, CDR2 SMNVEV (reference sequence). The CDR3, as DNA: TGTGCTACCAAAATGGGGGGCGGGTTTTACGAGCAGTACTTC. Its protein is CATKMGGGFYEQYF.

V and J are TRBV11-2 and TRBJ1-1, with D tentatively TRBD1 (5 bases). With 1 base removed from V and 1 base from J, the gap between germline ends came to 19 bases. This CDR3 spans 18 amino acids. Germline loops: CDR1 SGHAT, CDR2 FQNNGV. The CDR3 loop reads CASSLGGVMGIWNTEAFF. Written as DNA, the CDR3 is TGTGCCAGCAGCTTAGGGGGGGTGATGGGAATCTGGAACACTGAAGCTTTCTTT.

This clone has a single count. The chain uses TRBV5-4 and TRBJ2-3; TRBD1 agrees at 8 bases. The germline gives CDR1 SGHNT, CDR2 YYREEE (reference sequence). V shed 3 bases, J shed 2 bases, and the junction held 8 bases outside the gene matches. The CDR3 has 16 residues. This chain's CDR3 is CASSSDIRGHTDTQYF. CDR3 DNA sequence: TGTGCCAGCAGCTCCGATATCAGGGGGCACACAGATACGCAGTATTTT.

J is TRBJ2-1 and V is TRBV7-9; D ambiguous. The CDR3 spans 16 residues. V was trimmed by 5 bases and J by 0 bases, leaving 14 bases between them. In germline, CDR1 is SEHNR, CDR2 FQNEAQ (reference sequence). The CDR3 region is CASSGPGASSYNEQFF. In DNA form, the CDR3 reads TGTGCCAGCAGCGGTCCGGGCGCGAGCTCCTACAATGAGCAGTTCTTC.

In nucleotides, the CDR3 is TGTGCCAGCAGACAGTTGAATAGCAATCAGCCCCAGCATTTT. This translates into CASRQLNSNQPQHF. The V gene is TRBV6-6, the J gene TRBJ1-5; D is uncertain. This CDR3 comprises 14 residues. Trimming took off 6 bases at V and 0 bases at J, with 9 bases between the two ends. Germline values: CDR1 MNHNY, CDR2 SVGAGI (reference sequence).

The chain couples TRBV19 to TRBJ1-2; maybe TRBD1 (6 bases). Germline V gene data show CDR1 as LNHDA and CDR2 as SQIVND (reference sequence). Trimming removed 10 bases at V and 4 bases at J, with 13 bases between. CDR3 length equals 12 residues. CDR3: CATRTEIYGYTF. CDR3 nucleotides: TGTGCCACCAGGACAGAAATCTATGGCTACACCTTC.

The chain combines TRBV3-1 (or the pseudogene TRBV3-2) with TRBJ1-3, with unresolved D. CDR1 is LGHDT and CDR2 is YNNKEL in the germline V gene (reference sequence). The CDR3 contains 14 residues. The germline V and J ends were trimmed by 1 base and 3 bases, with 7 bases remaining between them. The CDR3 DNA follows: TGTGCCAGCAGCCAAGGAAGCTATGGAAACACCATATATTTT. It specifies CASSQGSYGNTIYF.

The chain carries TRBV21-1 and TRBJ2-1; the D call TRBD2 from the table was never checked on the DNA. TRBV21-1 is classified as a pseudogene. The CDR3 sequence is 17 residues long. CDR3 in DNA: TGTGCCAGCAGCAGTAGCGGGGGGAGACCTCCCTACAATGAGCAGTTCTTC. Its translation: CASSSSGGRPPYNEQFF.

The genes are TRBV6-5 and TRBJ2-7; D is possibly TRBD1 or TRBD2 (5 bases each). The germline V gene has CDR1 MNHEY and CDR2 SVGAGI. The V end lost 4 bases, the J end lost 7 bases, and 17 bases lay between the germline ends. The CDR3 loop spans 14 amino acids. CDR3 in amino acids: CASSFGRETGEQYF. The CDR3 coding sequence is TGTGCCAGCAGTTTCGGCAGGGAGACTGGAGAGCAGTACTTC.

V usage is TRBV7-8 and J usage is TRBJ1-2; no firm D call. The CDR3 contains 12 residues. Germline CDR1 and CDR2: SGHVS and FQNEAQ. V lost 1 base and J 7 bases, leaving 7 bases between the germline ends. The CDR3 loop reads CASSLDGFGYTF. The DNA for the CDR3 is TGTGCCAGCAGCTTAGACGGGTTTGGCTACACCTTC. The entire variable domain, with the rest obtained from reference TRBV7-8 and TRBJ1-2, is as follows: GAGVSQSPRYKVAKRGQDVALRCDPISGHVSLFWYQQALGQGPEFLTYFQNEAQLDKSGLPSDRFFAERPEGSVSTLKIQRTQQEDSAVYLCASSLDGFGYTFGSGTRLTVV.

The rearrangement uses TRBV2 and TRBJ1-6; the match to TRBD1 covers 10 bases. CDR3 length equals 15 residues. Unmatched junction bases numbered 6, after V lost 6 bases and J lost 7 bases. Germline CDR1 SNHLY, CDR2 FYNNEI. CDR3 loop: CASRRDRGGNSPLHF. CDR3 sequence (DNA): TGTGCCAGCAGGAGGGACAGGGGAGGGAATTCACCCCTCCACTTT.

The chain has TRBV27 and TRBJ2-7; 7 bases fit TRBD1. From germline, CDR1 is MNHEY and CDR2 SMNVEV (reference sequence). The junction had 4 bases not matched to a gene; V was cut back by 3 bases and J by 5 bases. The CDR3 has 13 residues. CDR3 residues: CASSLNRGDEQYF. As DNA, the CDR3 is TGTGCCAGCAGTTTGAACAGGGGAGACGAGCAGTACTTC.

The chain employs TRBV7-8 and TRBJ1-1; D not certain. Per germline, CDR1 SGHVS and CDR2 FQNEAQ. The CDR3 length is 17 residues. The V gene lost 1 base and the J gene lost 0 bases, with 15 bases spanning the gap. The CDR3 is CASSLVPPINMNTEAFF. The CDR3 bases are TGTGCCAGCAGCTTAGTCCCTCCCATTAATATGAACACTGAAGCTTTCTTT. The full variable domain, rest sourced from reference TRBV7-8 and TRBJ1-1, is GAGVSQSPRYKVAKRGQDVALRCDPISGHVSLFWYQQALGQGPEFLTYFQNEAQLDKSGLPSDRFFAERPEGSVSTLKIQRTQQEDSAVYLCASSLVPPINMNTEAFFGQGTRLTVV.

J is TRBJ1-1 and V is TRBV3-1 (or the pseudogene TRBV3-2); D perhaps matches TRBD1 (6 bases). Trimming removed 2 bases at V and 4 bases at J, with 14 bases between. Per the germline V gene, CDR1 is LGHDT and CDR2 is YNNKEL (reference sequence). The CDR3 spans 15 residues. The CDR3 DNA reads TGTGCCAGCAGCCAAAATCAGGGGCTTGGCACTGAAGCTTTCTTT. Protein product: CASSQNQGLGTEAFF.

This clone came up once. The rearrangement links TRBV6-5 to TRBJ1-2, with D possibly TRBD1 on 5 matching bases. The germline CDR1 and CDR2 sequences are MNHEY and SVGAGI. Deletions cut 0 bases from V and 5 bases from J, with 13 bases between. This CDR3 comprises 15 residues. CDR3 nucleotide sequence: TGTGCCAGCAGTTACTCGATTCAGGGAGCTTATGGCTACACCTTC. Residues: CASSYSIQGAYGYTF.

The chain links TRBV3-1 (or the pseudogene TRBV3-2) to TRBJ2-5; D remains ambiguous. Trimming took 0 bases from V and 2 from J, leaving 7 bases between them. The CDR3 runs 14 residues. CDR1 and CDR2 from the germline V gene are LGHDT and YNNKEL (reference sequence). The CDR3 reads CASSQDYQQETQYF. The CDR3 bases are TGTGCCAGCAGCCAAGACTATCAACAAGAGACCCAGTACTTC.

With respect to this clone: Other DNA variants within this sample encode the same CDR3. This chain connects TRBV4-3 to TRBJ1-1; D gene unclear. Trimming removed 5 bases from V and 8 bases from J, with 18 bases in between. This CDR3 is built from 14 residues. Germline-derived CDR1 and CDR2 are LGHNA and YSLEER. CDR3 sequence: CASSARAAQREAFF. The CDR3 bases are TGCGCCAGCAGCGCCCGGGCCGCACAGAGAGAAGCTTTCTTT.

This clone came up once. DNA for the CDR3: TGTGCCAGCAGCTCCTACAGGGGACAAGAGACCCAGTACTTC. This sequence encodes CASSSYRGQETQYF. The V and J genes are TRBV7-2 and TRBJ2-5; 7 bases are shared with TRBD1. Per germline, CDR1 SGHTA and CDR2 FQGNSA. V shed 4 bases and J 2 bases; nucleotides not matched to a gene: 4. The length of the CDR3 is 14 residues. Looking up the rest from reference TRBV7-2 and TRBJ2-5 gives the full variable domain: GAGVSQSPSNKVTEKGKDVELRCDPISGHTALYWYRQSLGQGLEFLIYFQGNSAPDKSGLPSDRFSAERTGGSVSTLTIQRTQQEDSAVYLCASSSYRGQETQYFGPGTRLLVL.

This clone was found once. V is TRBV5-5 and J is TRBJ1-1, with a possible D match to TRBD1 (6 bases). There are 15 residues in the CDR3. Germline V gene lookup returns CDR1 SGHKS and CDR2 YYEKEE (reference sequence). Trimming stripped 1 base from V and 1 base from J, with 11 bases between. Written as DNA, the CDR3 is TGTGCCAGCAGCTTGACAGGGACAACGAACACTGAAGCTTTCTTT. Residues: CASSLTGTTNTEAFF.

For the CDR3, the DNA is TGTGCCAGCACCGCCCCTCGCACGCCGCACTACGAGCAGTACTTC. Translation: CASTAPRTPHYEQYF. The V and J genes are TRBV28 and TRBJ2-7, with no clear D. Germline V gives CDR1 MDHEN, CDR2 SYDVKM. The CDR3 runs to 15 residues. Trimming cost V 7 bases and J 3 bases, with 19 bases left between them.

This chain joins TRBV19 and TRBJ1-4; D remains ambiguous. The CDR3 is 14 residues long. The germline V and J ends were trimmed by 5 bases and 0 bases, with 7 bases remaining between them. CDR1 is LNHDA and CDR2 is SQIVND in the germline V gene (reference sequence). CDR3 sequence: CASSHRATNEKLFF. CDR3 DNA sequence: TGTGCCAGTAGTCACCGGGCAACTAATGAAAAACTGTTTTTT.

This rearrangement joins TRBV19 to TRBJ1-2, with D perhaps TRBD1 (5 bases). The CDR3 spans 13 residues. Germline V gene sequence: CDR1 LNHDA, CDR2 SQIVND (reference sequence). V lost 5 bases to trimming and J lost 4 bases, with 11 bases between them. The CDR3 sequence is CASSPSGLYGYTF. The CDR3 DNA follows: TGTGCCAGTAGTCCCTCAGGGCTCTATGGCTACACCTTC.

The gene calls are TRBV6-5 and TRBJ2-1, with 11 positions matching TRBD2. V lost 6 bases, J lost 2 bases, and 3 bases stayed unmatched. This CDR3 is 15 amino acids long. Germline V lookup: CDR1 MNHEY, CDR2 SVGAGI. The CDR3 region is CASRRLAGTYNEQFF. Written as DNA, the CDR3 is TGTGCCAGCAGGAGACTAGCGGGGACCTACAATGAGCAGTTCTTC.